The 8 T cell receptor beta chains listed next were all sequenced from one sample in a study of glioma-infiltrating T cells. Amplification of TCR alpha and beta CDR3 regions from RNA used iRepertoire nested multiplex PCR. Via MiXCR, TCRdb re-called the multiplex PCR reads, giving one row per CDR3 protein. The table includes 100,000 to 150,000 distinct CDR3 sequences, around 23% detected once. The sample was glioma tissue, nonneoplastic brain tissue, or PBMCs (not recorded which). The source of these receptors is a human donor with low-grade glioma or glioblastoma, undergoing nonglioma brain surgery, or in good health (not recorded which).

As regards this clonotype: With a much larger clone just one base away, this may be a read error. CDR3 loop: CSSSHEDRVGTDTQYF. Here the CDR3 DNA reads TGCTCCAGCAGCCATGAGGACAGGGTGGGCACAGATACGCAGTATTTT. V and J are TRBV4-1 and TRBJ2-3; the match to TRBD1 covers 8 bases. The germline V gene encodes CDR1 MGHRA and CDR2 YSYEKL. CDR3 length: 16 amino acids.

This clonotype was counted between two and nine times. V gene TRBV10-3 combines with J gene TRBJ2-5, with 8 positions matching TRBD1. CDR3 length: 13 residues. V lost 11 bases, J lost 2 bases, and 7 bases stayed unmatched. Germline CDR1 reads ENHRY; CDR2 reads SYGVKD. The CDR3 is CAVQGGLQETQYF. CDR3 nucleotides: TGTGCCGTACAGGGGGGCCTACAAGAGACCCAGTACTTC.

The chain couples TRBV18 to TRBJ2-1; tentative D call: TRBD2 (6 bases). V was cut by 6 bases and J by 7 bases, with 16 bases left in between. The CDR3 spans 14 residues. Germline values: CDR1 KGHSH, CDR2 LQKENI. CDR3 loop: CASSGWGAGNEQFF. For the CDR3, the DNA is TGTGCCAGCTCCGGCTGGGGAGCGGGTAATGAGCAGTTCTTC.

This clonotype was counted only a few times. The rearrangement links TRBV7-9 to TRBJ2-1; no definite D call. The CDR3 length is 16 residues. CDR1 and CDR2 from the germline V gene are SEHNR and FQNEAQ (reference sequence). Trimming shortened V by 1 base and J by 6 bases, and 16 bases separated the two germline ends. The CDR3 DNA reads as TGTGCCAGCAGCTTAGGGGTATACCAGTCGGGCAATGAGCAGTTCTTC. This codes for CASSLGVYQSGNEQFF.

This clonotype was seen at least ten times. This chain joins TRBV14 and TRBJ2-5; D gene uncertain. The ends were cut back, 4 bases at V and 1 base at J, with 7 bases in the middle. Per germline, CDR1 SGHDN and CDR2 FVKESK. The length of the CDR3 is 13 residues. CDR3 region: CASSPRVQETQYF. The DNA for the CDR3 is TGTGCCAGCAGCCCTCGGGTCCAAGAGACCCAGTACTTC.

This clonotype was counted many times. The gene calls are TRBV4-2 and TRBJ2-3, with D perhaps matching TRBD2 (5 bases). This CDR3 comprises 15 residues. The germline V gene has CDR1 LGHNA and CDR2 YNFKEQ. Trimming shortened V by 1 base and J by 1 base, and 9 bases separated the two germline ends. The CDR3 DNA follows: TGTGCCAGCAGCCAAGCGGGGAGAGGCACAGATACGCAGTATTTT. Its protein product is CASSQAGRGTDTQYF.

This chain's CDR3 is CASSEGGTSTDTQYF. DNA for the CDR3: TGTGCCAGCAGTGAAGGGGGTACAAGCACAGATACGCAGTATTTT. The chain uses TRBV2 and TRBJ2-3; no clear D gene. CDR1 is SNHLY and CDR2 is FYNNEI in the germline V gene. The V and J ends lost 1 base and 0 bases respectively, with 8 bases between them. This CDR3 has 15 residues. Looking up the rest from reference TRBV2 and TRBJ2-3 gives the full variable domain: EPEVTQTPSHQVTQMGQEVILRCVPISNHLYFYWYRQILGQKVEFLVSFYNNEISEKSEIFDDQFSVERPDGSNFTLKIRSTKLEDSAMYFCASSEGGTSTDTQYFGPGTRLTVL.

This clonotype has a handful of counts. This chain links TRBV10-3 with TRBJ2-5, with 9 nucleotides matching TRBD1. CDR1 is ENHRY, CDR2 SYGVKD, per germline. CDR3 length equals 14 residues. The trim removed 2 bases at V and 4 bases at J, leaving 2 bases unmatched. The CDR3 here is CAISEPGQGETQYF. As DNA, the CDR3 is TGTGCCATCAGTGAGCCGGGACAGGGAGAGACCCAGTACTTC.